This T cell receptor (beta chain) was sequenced for a study of T cell changes during pregnancy in multiple sclerosis. The CDR3 loop spans 17 amino acids. The protocol was immunoSEQ multiplex PCR, while the TCRdb copy is restricted to in-frame clones and leaves out a portion. The sample includes around 50,000 clones, around 89% of them seen just once. This receptor was taken from a female donor with multiple sclerosis, enrolled in a pregnancy study. The rearrangement uses TRBV21-1 and TRBJ1-6; the listed D gene, TRBD1, was not tested against the DNA. TRBV21-1 is shown as a pseudogene. Sequenced material: CD8+ T cells from peripheral blood mononuclear cells, taken in the second trimester of pregnancy. The CDR3 DNA reads TGTGCCAGCCGGCTTACAGGGTCAAGCTCCTATAATTCACCCCTCCACTTT. It yields the protein CASRLTGSSSYNSPLHF.